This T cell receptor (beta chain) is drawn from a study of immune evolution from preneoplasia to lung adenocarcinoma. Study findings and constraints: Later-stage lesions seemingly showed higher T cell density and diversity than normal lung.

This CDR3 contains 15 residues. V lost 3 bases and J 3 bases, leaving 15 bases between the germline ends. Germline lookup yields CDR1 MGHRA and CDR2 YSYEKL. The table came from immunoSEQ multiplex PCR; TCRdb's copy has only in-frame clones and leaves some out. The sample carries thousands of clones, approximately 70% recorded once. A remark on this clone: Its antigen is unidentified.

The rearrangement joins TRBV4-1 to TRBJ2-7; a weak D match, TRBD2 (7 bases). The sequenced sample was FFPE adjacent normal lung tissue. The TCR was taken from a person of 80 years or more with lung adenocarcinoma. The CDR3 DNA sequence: TGCGCCAGCAGCCACCCTGGGGGGGGCATCTACGAGCAGTACTTC. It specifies CASSHPGGGIYEQYF.